This entry lists 10 T cell receptor beta chains sequenced from one sample in a study of blood T cell repertoires in COVID-19. Data came from immunoSEQ multiplex PCR; TCRdb stores just in-frame clones and leaves some out. The sample consists of 300,000 to 400,000 clones, 90% of them appearing once. Sample: peripheral blood. All receptors come from a woman aged 25-40 years with COVID-19, enrolled during active disease.

This chain joins TRBV29-1 and TRBJ2-5; D is uncertain. CDR1 and CDR2 (germline): SQVTM, ANQGSEA. This CDR3 region has 12 residues. Deletions cut 4 bases from V and 2 bases from J, with 8 bases between. The CDR3: CSVGRQQETQYF. The CDR3 DNA sequence: TGCAGCGTTGGGCGGCAGCAAGAGACCCAGTACTTC.

V is TRBV27 and J is TRBJ2-7; 8 nucleotides line up with TRBD1. This CDR3 region has 14 residues. Looked up from germline, CDR1 is MNHEY and CDR2 is SMNVEV (reference sequence). V lost 4 bases to trimming and J lost 7 bases; unmatched junction nucleotides: 9. CDR3 residues: CASSWRQGAGEQYF. The CDR3 DNA sequence: TGTGCCAGCAGTTGGCGTCAGGGGGCTGGGGAGCAGTACTTC.

The chain is built from TRBV6-2 or TRBV6-3 and TRBJ2-7; D is unresolved. CDR3 length equals 13 residues. Germline CDR1 and CDR2: MNHEY and SVGEGT. Trimming removed 0 bases from V and 0 bases from J, with 3 bases in between. The CDR3 reads CASSYSSSYEQYF. As DNA, the CDR3 is TGTGCCAGCAGTTACTCTAGCTCCTACGAGCAGTACTTC.

The rearrangement uses TRBV21-1 and TRBJ1-2; the table's D gene call, TRBD1, was not cross checked with the DNA. TRBV21-1 is a recognized pseudogene. CDR3 length: 15 amino acids. CDR3: CASSRVRGPPGGYTF. The DNA for the CDR3 is TGTGCCAGCAGCAGAGTAAGGGGCCCGCCTGGGGGCTACACCTTC.

The CDR3 DNA reads TGTGCCAGCAGTTACGACAGGGGGGACTATGGCTACACCTTC. This encodes CASSYDRGDYGYTF. The chain recombines TRBV6-5 with TRBJ1-2; 9 nucleotides agree with TRBD1. CDR1 and CDR2 (germline): MNHEY, SVGAGI. The length of the CDR3 is 14 residues. V lost 2 bases, J lost 3 bases, and 1 base stayed unmatched.

This clone was seen once. V usage is TRBV6-1 and J usage is TRBJ2-2; the D gene is possibly TRBD1 (5 bases). Trimming stripped 4 bases from V and 4 bases from J, with 19 bases between. This CDR3 is built from 17 residues. Germline V lookup: CDR1 MNHNS, CDR2 SASEGT. This chain's CDR3 is CASSASGPRFGTGELFF. CDR3 sequence (DNA): TGTGCCAGCAGTGCCTCAGGGCCGCGCTTTGGCACCGGGGAGCTGTTTTTT.

This chain connects TRBV21-1 to TRBJ2-2; TRBD2, the table's D call, lacks a check against the DNA. TRBV21-1 constitutes a pseudogene. The CDR3 is 14 residues long. The CDR3 coding sequence is TGTGCCAGCAGGCTACTAGAAGGCACCGGGGAGCTGTTTTTT. This translates into CASRLLEGTGELFF.

This clone was counted once. V is TRBV6-6 and J is TRBJ1-2; TRBD1 might be the D (6 bases). Germline values: CDR1 MNHNY, CDR2 SVGAGI (reference sequence). The CDR3 consists of 14 residues. Trimming pared 9 bases from V and 0 bases from J, leaving 14 bases between. CDR3 sequence (DNA): TGTGCCAGTTTACAGGGTGAAGCTAACTATGGCTACACCTTC. Protein sequence: CASLQGEANYGYTF.

The rearrangement uses TRBV3-1 (or the pseudogene TRBV3-2) and TRBJ2-2, with 8 bases identical to TRBD2. The germline V gene has CDR1 LGHDT and CDR2 YNNKEL (reference sequence). The CDR3 contains 16 residues. Trimming removed 0 bases from V and 2 bases from J; junction bases left unmatched: 2. In DNA form, the CDR3 reads TGTGCCAGCAGCCAAGAAGCGGGGGCAAACACCGGGGAGCTGTTTTTT. Its translation: CASSQEAGANTGELFF.

The chain couples TRBV18 to TRBJ2-7; D uncertain. The CDR3 has 14 amino acids. The germline CDR1 and CDR2 sequences are KGHSH and LQKENI. V was cut by 6 bases and J by 5 bases, with 17 bases left in between. CDR3 sequence (DNA): TGTGCCAGCTCGCGCCTGTCGGTCGAGGACGAGCAGTACTTC. This translates into CASSRLSVEDEQYF.